Included here is one TCR beta chain sequence, with context. The antigen is not known. This CDR3 has 16 residues. V was cut by 5 bases and J by 2 bases, with 20 bases left in between. Germline CDR1 is SGHNT and CDR2 is YYREEE (reference sequence). 60 Vbeta and 13 Jbeta primers were used in PCR. Only in-frame clones appear in the TCRdb table, and some are missing; sequencing was by immunoSEQ multiplex PCR. Found here are 120,000 to 150,000 clones, roughly 88% of them singletons; the top ten hold 0.4% to 0.55%. This sample is drawn from a study of cytomegalovirus exposure and HLA in healthy donors. Study-wide points: What was likely a sequencing artifact was a cluster of highly shared sequence variants.

Each of the donors was a healthy bone marrow donor. The rearrangement joins TRBV5-4 to TRBJ2-7, with D tentatively TRBD1 (6 bases). The sequencing sample was made of PBMCs. The clonotype originates from a woman between 35 and 50 years old in good health and CMV-seronegative. The CDR3, as DNA: TGTGCCAGCAGACCAGGCGGCAGGGGATGGACCTACGAGCAGTACTTC. This gives the protein CASRPGGRGWTYEQYF.